This T cell receptor (beta chain) was sequenced during a study of blood T cell repertoires in COVID-19. At the level of the study: Sources were T cells, B-cell-depleted T cells, or PBMCs; the material itself was cDNA or gDNA.

The CDR3 consists of 16 residues. The V segment lost 3 bases and the J segment 5 bases; nucleotides outside the gene matches: 12. The germline gives CDR1 LNHNV, CDR2 YYDKDF (reference sequence). Profiled with immunoSEQ multiplex PCR; TCRdb holds only in-frame clones, not every one. The sample lists roughly 180,000 clones; roughly 76% were seen once. Sequencing used peripheral blood. The receptor was isolated from a woman between 40 and 50 years old with COVID-19, enrolled during active disease. This chain connects TRBV15 to TRBJ1-2; 7 bases line up with TRBD1. The CDR3 DNA reads as TGTGCCACCAGCAGCGGGACAGCCTCGGGATGGTATGGCTACACCTTC. Protein: CATSSGTASGWYGYTF. Filled out from reference TRBV15 and TRBJ1-2, the complete variable domain reads DAMVIQNPRYQVTQFGKPVTLSCSQTLNHNVMYWYQQKSSQAPKLLFHYYDKDFNNEADTPDNFQSRRPNTSFCFLDIRSPGLGDTAMYLCATSSGTASGWYGYTFGSGTRLTVV.